The rows below give T cell receptor beta chains drawn from one sample of a study of T cells in Graves' hyperthyroidism and ophthalmopathy. MiXCR, run by TCRdb on the multiplex PCR reads, gives a single entry per CDR3 protein. Counted here are under 400,000 distinct CDR3 sequences, 15% to 20% occurring once; the ten biggest clones make up around a third. The sequenced material came from blood. These receptors all come from a man in his thirties or forties with Graves' hyperthyroidism. CDR3s include the opening cysteine and the closing phenylalanine or tryptophan. A D gene is named only where the DNA matches it firmly. The size field is filled for only some rows; it gives once, few, many or a size class.

TRBV18	-	TRBJ2-1	few	TGTACCAGCTCACCAGGGGTTAGACACAATGAGCAGTTCTTC	CTSSPGVRHNEQFF
TRBV6-5	TRBD2	TRBJ2-7	many	TGTGCCAGCAGTTACGGTGTAGCGGGAGCCTACGAGCAGTACTTC	CASSYGVAGAYEQYF
TRBV6-1	TRBD1	TRBJ1-1	many	TGTGCCAGCAGTTCGGGACAGCTAAGCACTGAAGCTTTCTTT	CASSSGQLSTEAFF
TRBV20-1	-	TRBJ1-4	few	TGCAGTGCTAGAGTTCGGGGTGAAAAACTGTTTTTT	CSARVRGEKLFF
TRBV29-1	-	TRBJ2-3	many	TGCAGCGTTGTGCTCCCCGGGACAGATACGCAGTATTTT	CSVVLPGTDTQYF
TRBV3-1	-	TRBJ1-2	few	TGTGCCAGCAGCCCCTTTCGATCCTCTGGCTACACCTTC	CASSPFRSSGYTF
TRBV9	TRBD2	TRBJ2-2	few	TGTGCCAGCACCGGGACTAGCGGGAGTGGAACCGGGGAGCTGTTTTTT	CASTGTSGSGTGELFF
TRBV2	-	TRBJ2-1	few	TGTGCCAGCAGAGGGGTTCCCAATGAGCAGTTCTTC	CASRGVPNEQFF
TRBV24-1	TRBD1	TRBJ2-1	few	TGTGCCACCAGTGCCCGGACAGGACCGTCCTACAATGAGCAGTTCTTC	CATSARTGPSYNEQFF
TRBV7-9	-	TRBJ2-5	many	TGTGCCAGCAGCGTTGGGAGTCAAGAGACCCAGTACTTC	CASSVGSQETQYF
TRBV20-1	TRBD1	TRBJ1-1	-	TGCAGTGCGCGCCGGGACAGGGGAACTGAAGCTTTCTTT	CSARRDRGTEAFF
TRBV27	-	TRBJ2-7	many	TGTGCCAGCAGTTTATTCTCAACAGGGAACGAGCAGTACTTC	CASSLFSTGNEQYF
TRBV18	-	TRBJ2-3	many	TGTGCCAGCTCTCTCGTTTCTCTTAGTGAGGATACGCAGTATTTT	CASSLVSLSEDTQYF
TRBV30	-	TRBJ1-1	many	TGTGCCTGGGATCTCGGGGTACTCAGGAACACTGAAGCTTTCTTT	CAWDLGVLRNTEAFF
TRBV12-3/TRBV12-4	-	TRBJ1-5	-	TGTGCCAGCAGTCGCCAGGGGAGACAGCCCCAGCATTTT	CASSRQGRQPQHF
TRBV28	TRBD2	TRBJ2-7	few	TGTGCCAGCAGGGGGGGGGGATCCCGCTACGAGCAGTACTTC	CASRGGGSRYEQYF
TRBV28	-	TRBJ1-5	-	TGTGCCAGCAGTTTATTGAGGATCCGCAGTCAGCCCCAGCATTTT	CASSLLRIRSQPQHF
TRBV5-5	TRBD1	TRBJ2-7	few	TGTGCCAGCAGGCAGGGGGCGAGGACCTACGAGCAGTACTTC	CASRQGARTYEQYF
TRBV11-3	-	TRBJ1-6	-	TGTGCCAGCAGCGGAGATTCACCCCTCCACTTT	CASSGDSPLHF
TRBV27	-	TRBJ2-1	many	TGTGCCAGCACCACAAGAGGTTCCTACAATGAGCAGTTCTTC	CASTTRGSYNEQFF
TRBV5-1	TRBD2	TRBJ2-1	-	TGCGCCAGCAGCCCTGGGGGACTAGCGTTAGATGAGCAGTTCTTC	CASSPGGLALDEQFF
TRBV18	-	TRBJ1-5	many	TGTGCCAGCTCACCATCCACCGCACTAAGCAATCAGCCCCAGCATTTT	CASSPSTALSNQPQHF
TRBV29-1	TRBD2	TRBJ2-3	many	TGCAGCGTTGACCCTCGGACTAGCGGGAGCACAGATACGCAGTATTTT	CSVDPRTSGSTDTQYF
TRBV5-1	-	TRBJ2-3	many	TGCGCCAGCAGCGTGGGACGCTCTAGCACAGATACGCAGTATTTT	CASSVGRSSTDTQYF
TRBV3-1	-	TRBJ2-3	many	TGTGCCAGCAGCGACCGGAGGTTAAGCACAGATACGCAGTATTTT	CASSDRRLSTDTQYF
TRBV5-6	TRBD1	TRBJ1-2	-	TGTGCCAGCCACAGGGGGCGAAGGACTAACTATGGCTACACCTTC	CASHRGRRTNYGYTF
TRBV7-9	-	TRBJ2-4	few	TGTGCCAGCAGCTCAGGAGGGGCCGGGAACATTCAGTACTTC	CASSSGGAGNIQYF
TRBV11-2	-	TRBJ1-1	many	TGTGCCAGCAGCTTCGGGGGACCGAAAGCTTTCTTT	CASSFGGPKAFF
TRBV20-1	-	TRBJ1-5	-	TGCAGTGCTAGTGTCTCGGGCAATCAGCCCCAGCATTTT	CSASVSGNQPQHF
TRBV30	-	TRBJ2-1	many	TGTGCCTGGAGTAGAGGACTGGGCGACAATGAGCAGTTCTTC	CAWSRGLGDNEQFF
TRBV6-2/TRBV6-3	-	TRBJ1-2	-	TGTGCCAGCAGCGAATCCAACTATGGCTACACCTTC	CASSESNYGYTF
TRBV12-3/TRBV12-4	-	TRBJ2-3	many	TGTGCCAGCAGTTTTGAACGGCCGGGCACAGATACGCAGTATTTT	CASSFERPGTDTQYF